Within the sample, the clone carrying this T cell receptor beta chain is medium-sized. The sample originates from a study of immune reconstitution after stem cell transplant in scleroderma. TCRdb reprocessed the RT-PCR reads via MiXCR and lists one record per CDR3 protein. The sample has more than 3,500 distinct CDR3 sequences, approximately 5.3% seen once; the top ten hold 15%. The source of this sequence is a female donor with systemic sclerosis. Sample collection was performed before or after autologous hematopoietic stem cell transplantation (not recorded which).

The DNA of the CDR3 is TGTGCCAGCAACGGTTTAGGACAGGGACATTCACCCCTCCACTTT. Protein sequence: CASNGLGQGHSPLHF. V and J are TRBV6-1 and TRBJ1-6; 8 nucleotides align to TRBD1. The CDR3 totals 15 residues. Germline assignment: CDR1 MNHNS and CDR2 SASEGT. The V gene end was trimmed by 7 bases and the J gene end by 8 bases; junction bases not matched to a gene: 10.